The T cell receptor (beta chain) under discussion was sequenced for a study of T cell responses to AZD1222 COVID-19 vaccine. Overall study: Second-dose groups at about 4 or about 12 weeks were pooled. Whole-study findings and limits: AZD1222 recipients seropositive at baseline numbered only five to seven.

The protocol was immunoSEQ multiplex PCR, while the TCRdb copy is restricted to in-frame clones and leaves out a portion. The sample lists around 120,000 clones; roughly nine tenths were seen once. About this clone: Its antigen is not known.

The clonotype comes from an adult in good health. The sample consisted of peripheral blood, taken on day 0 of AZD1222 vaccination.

The CDR3 bases are TGTGCCTGGGGTCGGGCTGGAACCAATCAGCCCCAGCATTTT. The encoded protein is CAWGRAGTNQPQHF. This chain joins TRBV30 and TRBJ1-5; D call uncertain. CDR3 length equals 14 residues. Germline V gives CDR1 GTSNPN, CDR2 SVGIG (reference sequence). V lost 5 bases, J lost 3 bases, and 14 bases lay in between.